The 32 T cell receptor beta chains listed next were all sequenced from one sample in a study of blood T cell repertoires in COVID-19. Some clones are missing from TCRdb's copy, which holds only in-frame ones; the method was immunoSEQ multiplex PCR. This repertoire shows roughly 130,000 clones, around 83% found once; its top ten account for about 16%. The sample comprised peripheral blood. These receptor sequences come from a woman between 50 and 59 years old with acute or convalescent COVID-19.

The V and J genes are TRBV6-5 and TRBJ2-7, with 11 bases matching TRBD1. Germline V gene sequence: CDR1 MNHEY, CDR2 SVGAGI. This CDR3 comprises 15 residues. Unmatched junction bases numbered 12, after V lost 10 bases and J lost 4 bases. The chain's CDR3 is CATSYPDRGRYEQYF. The CDR3, as DNA: TGTGCCACCTCTTACCCGGACAGGGGGCGGTACGAGCAGTACTTC.

V usage is TRBV6-2 or TRBV6-3 and J usage is TRBJ2-3, with TRBD1 as a possible D gene (5 bases). There are 16 residues in the CDR3. The germline CDR1 and CDR2 sequences are MNHEY and SVGEGT. Trimming stripped 0 bases from V and 2 bases from J, with 12 bases between. The CDR3 sequence is CASSYSTVDITDTQYF. CDR3 DNA: TGTGCCAGCAGTTACTCGACAGTTGACATCACAGATACGCAGTATTTT.

The J gene is TRBJ2-7, the V gene TRBV10-3; 9 nucleotides agree with TRBD1. Germline V gene sequence: CDR1 ENHRY, CDR2 SYGVKD. With 4 bases clipped from V and 2 bases from J, the junction kept 12 bases outside the gene matches. CDR3 size: 17 residues. The chain's CDR3 is CAISGKSGTGLTYEQYF. The CDR3 DNA sequence: TGTGCCATCAGTGGAAAATCGGGGACAGGGTTAACCTACGAGCAGTACTTC.

The chain uses TRBV19 and TRBJ1-3, with D possibly being TRBD1 (6 bases). There are 14 residues in the CDR3. CDR1 LNHDA and CDR2 SQIVND come from the germline V gene (reference sequence). The V end lost 2 bases, the J end lost 1 base, and 6 bases lay between the germline ends. The CDR3 nucleotides are TGTGCCAGTAGTATAAGGGGGTCTGGAAACACCATATATTTT. Protein product: CASSIRGSGNTIYF.

The chain is built from TRBV27 and TRBJ1-4; 8 nucleotides align to TRBD1. The CDR3 spans 12 residues. V dropped 5 bases and J dropped 10; count of bases not matched to a gene: 3. Germline V CDR1 and CDR2: MNHEY, SMNVEV (reference sequence). The CDR3: CASSPTGAKLFF. The CDR3, as DNA: TGTGCCAGCAGTCCGACAGGGGCAAAACTGTTTTTT.

This sequence joins TRBV16 and TRBJ1-2; TRBD1 agrees at 10 bases. Germline loops: CDR1 KGHSY, CDR2 FQNENV. The CDR3 runs 14 residues. The V segment lost 3 bases and the J segment 6 bases; nucleotides outside the gene matches: 4. CDR3 DNA sequence: TGTGCCAGCAGCCAGGACAGGGGGTCGGATGGCTACACCTTC. It translates to CASSQDRGSDGYTF. The whole variable domain, remainder taken from reference TRBV16 and TRBJ1-2, is GEEVAQTPKHLVRGEGQKAKLYCAPIKGHSYVFWYQQVLKNEFKFLISFQNENVFDETGMPKERFSAKCLPNSPCSLEIQATKLEDSAVYFCASSQDRGSDGYTFGSGTRLTVV.

This chain uses TRBV9 with TRBJ1-5, with 8 positions matching TRBD1. The CDR3 runs 15 residues. J gave up 7 bases and V 3 bases, and 9 bases lay outside the gene matches. Germline CDR1 and CDR2: SGDLS and YYNGEE. The CDR3 loop is CASSAGDRGEQPQHF. CDR3 nucleotides: TGTGCCAGCAGCGCGGGTGACAGGGGAGAGCAGCCCCAGCATTTT.

This chain joins TRBV6-5 and TRBJ2-7; no clear D. CDR1 is MNHEY, CDR2 SVGAGI, per germline. This CDR3 has 12 amino acids. Trimming left V 6 bases short and J 2 bases short, with 8 bases between. The chain's CDR3 is CASRAEAYEQYF. The CDR3 DNA reads TGTGCCAGCAGGGCCGAGGCCTACGAGCAGTACTTC.

The V call is TRBV5-4, the J call TRBJ1-2, with 9 bases that match TRBD1. V was clipped by 0 bases and J by 7 bases; unmatched bases: 7. Germline V gives CDR1 SGHNT, CDR2 YYREEE (reference sequence). There are 15 residues in the CDR3. CDR3 protein: CASSLDTGTGSGYTF. The CDR3 DNA is TGTGCCAGCAGCTTGGACACCGGGACAGGGAGTGGCTACACCTTC.

The V gene is TRBV7-8, the J gene TRBJ1-2, with D possibly being TRBD1 (5 bases). This CDR3 contains 18 residues. V lost 0 bases, J lost 2 bases, and 19 bases lay in between. Germline V lookup: CDR1 SGHVS, CDR2 FQNEAQ. The CDR3 here is CASSLAHLLLDRNYGYTF. In nucleotides, the CDR3 is TGTGCCAGCAGCTTAGCTCACCTCCTCCTCGACAGAAACTATGGCTACACCTTC.

The chain recombines TRBV3-1 (or the pseudogene TRBV3-2) with TRBJ1-3; a possible D gene is TRBD1 (5 bases). From germline, CDR1 is LGHDT and CDR2 YNNKEL (reference sequence). There are 15 residues in the CDR3. Trimming pared 5 bases from V and 0 bases from J, leaving 11 bases between. The CDR3 reads CASSLRTPSGNTIYF. Here the CDR3 DNA reads TGTGCCAGCAGCTTGCGGACACCCTCTGGAAACACCATATATTTT.

V usage is TRBV5-1 and J usage is TRBJ2-3, with D perhaps matching TRBD2 (5 bases). Germline CDR1 and CDR2: SGHRS and YFSETQ. V was cut by 2 bases and J by 1 base, with 8 bases left in between. This CDR3 region has 14 residues. CDR3 sequence: CASSLGSGTDTQYF. The CDR3 bases are TGCGCCAGCAGCTTAGGGAGCGGCACAGATACGCAGTATTTT.

This chain joins TRBV4-2 and TRBJ1-2; 8 bases agree with TRBD1. The junction had 11 bases not matched to a gene; V was cut back by 1 base and J by 4 bases. The germline gives CDR1 LGHNA, CDR2 YNFKEQ. This CDR3 region has 17 residues. The CDR3 nucleotides are TGTGCCAGCAGCCAAGGTCGGACAGGGATCAACCCCTATGGCTACACCTTC. This codes for CASSQGRTGINPYGYTF.

The CDR3 bases are TGTGCCAGCAGTTTCCAGGGTAGCGGGGGGGGCGCGACGGATACGCAGTATTTT. This codes for CASSFQGSGGGATDTQYF. This rearrangement joins TRBV27 to TRBJ2-3, with 11 bases aligning to TRBD2. The germline V gene has CDR1 MNHEY and CDR2 SMNVEV (reference sequence). The CDR3 runs to 18 residues. V trimming: 3 bases; J trimming: 6 bases; junction bases outside the gene matches: 14.

This sequence joins TRBV2 and TRBJ1-2, with TRBD1 identical over 8 bases. Germline V gives CDR1 SNHLY, CDR2 FYNNEI. The junction had 9 bases not matched to a gene; V was cut back by 7 bases and J by 5 bases. The CDR3 runs 14 residues. The DNA of the CDR3 is TGTGCCAGCATTCAGGGGGCGGTTGGGTATGGCTACACCTTC. It specifies CASIQGAVGYGYTF.

The rearrangement uses TRBV11-2 and TRBJ2-1; perhaps TRBD2 as D (6 bases). Per germline, CDR1 SGHAT and CDR2 FQNNGV. Trimming removed 7 bases from V and 5 bases from J, with 18 bases in between. This CDR3 has 15 residues. In DNA, the CDR3 is TGTGCCAGCAACCACGGGGAGCGGGTAGACAATGAGCAGTTCTTC. Translated, it gives CASNHGERVDNEQFF.

The rearrangement uses TRBV5-1 and TRBJ1-5, with D hard to call. V was shortened by 4 bases and J by 4 bases, with 9 bases between the two germline ends. There are 13 residues in the CDR3. Germline loops: CDR1 SGHRS, CDR2 YFSETQ. CDR3 bases: TGCGCCAGCAGCCGAGAACTTAATCAGCCCCAGCATTTT. Protein: CASSRELNQPQHF.

This clone was seen more than once but under ten times. J is TRBJ2-2 and V is TRBV19, with a possible D match to TRBD1 (6 bases). Germline V gives CDR1 LNHDA, CDR2 SQIVND (reference sequence). The length of the CDR3 is 16 residues. V was pared by 7 bases and J by 6 bases, with 21 bases between. CDR3 in amino acids: CASKQAQNRAAGELFF. The CDR3 bases are TGTGCCAGTAAGCAAGCGCAGAACAGGGCGGCCGGGGAGCTGTTTTTT.

CDR3 in amino acids: CASSTRVLYGYTF. The CDR3 DNA follows: TGTGCCAGTAGTACCAGGGTCCTCTATGGCTACACCTTC. This rearrangement joins TRBV19 to TRBJ1-2; TRBD1 might be the D (5 bases). V lost 4 bases and J 4 bases, leaving 10 bases between the germline ends. The CDR3 covers 13 residues. The germline V gene encodes CDR1 LNHDA and CDR2 SQIVND (reference sequence).

This chain joins TRBV2 and TRBJ2-7; a possible D gene is TRBD2 (7 bases). Per the germline V gene, CDR1 is SNHLY and CDR2 is FYNNEI. The length of the CDR3 is 14 residues. The V gene lost 6 bases and the J gene lost 6 bases, with 18 bases spanning the gap. CDR3 bases: TGTGCCAGCAGACCTCGGGGGGCCGAGGGCGAGCAGTACTTC. It specifies CASRPRGAEGEQYF.

The chain links TRBV25-1 to TRBJ1-2; D not resolved. CDR1 MGHDK and CDR2 SYGVNS come from the germline V gene. Trimming took 6 bases from V and 1 from J, leaving 9 bases between them. The CDR3 contains 13 residues. The CDR3 DNA follows: TGTGCCAGCAGCCACGGGATTAACTATGGCTACACCTTC. Translation: CASSHGINYGYTF.

This chain connects TRBV19 to TRBJ2-6; 7 bases are shared with TRBD2. Germline V gene sequence: CDR1 LNHDA, CDR2 SQIVND (reference sequence). Losses at the gene ends were 4 bases for V and 0 bases for J; bases not matched to a gene: 6. The CDR3 is 17 amino acids. The CDR3 bases are TGTGCCAGTAGTAATCCGCGGGGGAGCTCTGGGGCCAACGTCCTGACTTTC. It translates to CASSNPRGSSGANVLTF.

V gene TRBV28 combines with J gene TRBJ2-2, with 9 nucleotides matching TRBD1. V shed 8 bases and J 3 bases; nucleotides not matched to a gene: 7. The CDR3 is made up of 15 amino acids. Germline assignment: CDR1 MDHEN and CDR2 SYDVKM. The CDR3 region is CASSSGQGDTGELFF. The CDR3 bases are TGTGCCAGCTCATCGGGACAGGGAGACACCGGGGAGCTGTTTTTT.

The rearrangement uses TRBV4-1 and TRBJ1-1; 8 nucleotides match TRBD1. The J segment lost 5 bases and the V segment lost 1 base, leaving 6 bases of the junction unmatched. This CDR3 spans 15 amino acids. Germline CDR1 is MGHRA and CDR2 is YSYEKL. The CDR3 sequence: CASSQGNRGSTEAFF. The DNA of the CDR3 is TGCGCCAGCAGCCAAGGGAACAGGGGGTCGACTGAAGCTTTCTTT.

This chain joins TRBV29-1 and TRBJ2-7, with a possible D match to TRBD2 (5 bases). Germline V gene sequence: CDR1 SQVTM, CDR2 ANQGSEA. V lost 0 bases, J lost 4 bases, and 13 bases lay in between. This CDR3 has 14 amino acids. Written as DNA, the CDR3 is TGCAGCGTTGAAGATCAAGCCAGAGGGTACGAGCAGTACTTC. Protein: CSVEDQARGYEQYF.

The chain joins TRBV4-1 to TRBJ1-5, with D possibly matching TRBD1 (5 bases). V lost 0 bases to trimming and J lost 3 bases, with 12 bases between them. The V gene's germline CDR1 is MGHRA and CDR2 YSYEKL. This CDR3 spans 16 amino acids. The CDR3 sequence is CASSQEEGAHNQPQHF. CDR3 DNA sequence: TGCGCCAGCAGCCAAGAGGAAGGGGCCCACAATCAGCCCCAGCATTTT.

The chain joins TRBV27 to TRBJ1-6; TRBD1 aligns across 8 bases. CDR1 and CDR2 from the germline V gene are MNHEY and SMNVEV (reference sequence). This CDR3 comprises 15 residues. V lost 2 bases to trimming and J lost 8 bases; unmatched junction nucleotides: 5. CDR3 nucleotide sequence: TGTGCCAGCAGTTTAGAGGACAGGGTAGATTCACCCCTCCACTTT. The encoded protein is CASSLEDRVDSPLHF.

V and J are TRBV27 and TRBJ1-1, with 9 bases fitting TRBD1. The CDR3 loop spans 15 amino acids. The V and J ends lost 5 bases and 4 bases, in that order; junction bases with no gene match: 8. Germline V gene sequence: CDR1 MNHEY, CDR2 SMNVEV (reference sequence). In nucleotides, the CDR3 is TGTGCCAGCAGTCCCCTGGGACAGGGTCCCACTGAAGCTTTCTTT. Its protein is CASSPLGQGPTEAFF.

The chain joins TRBV6-5 to TRBJ2-3, with 11 bases identical to TRBD2. The J segment lost 6 bases and the V segment lost 6 bases, leaving 8 bases of the junction unmatched. Germline V gives CDR1 MNHEY, CDR2 SVGAGI. This CDR3 contains 15 residues. CDR3: CASRLPSGGMDTQYF. The DNA of the CDR3 is TGTGCCAGCAGACTCCCTAGCGGGGGGATGGATACGCAGTATTTT.

This clone was counted a single time. The rearrangement uses TRBV28 and TRBJ2-2; 12 bases agree with TRBD1. Germline CDR1 and CDR2: MDHEN and SYDVKM. Trimming at V came to 0 bases and at J to 6 bases, leaving 11 bases not matched to a gene. The CDR3 loop spans 19 amino acids. The CDR3 DNA reads TGTGCCAGCAGTTTATGGCTCTTCCGGGACAGGGGGCGTGCCGGGGAGCTGTTTTTT. Its translation: CASSLWLFRDRGRAGELFF. Using reference TRBV28 and TRBJ2-2 for the parts outside the CDR3, the full variable domain is DVKVTQSSRYLVKRTGEKVFLECVQDMDHENMFWYRQDPGLGLRLIYFSYDVKMKEKGDIPEGYSVSREKKERFSLILESASTNQTSMYLCASSLWLFRDRGRAGELFFGEGSRLTVL.

The gene calls are TRBV11-2 and TRBJ1-1; 8 bases align to TRBD1. V shed 3 bases, J shed 1 base, and the junction held 1 base outside the gene matches. The CDR3 loop spans 14 amino acids. Per germline, CDR1 SGHAT and CDR2 FQNNGV. CDR3 amino acids: CASSFQGANTEAFF. The CDR3 nucleotides are TGTGCCAGCAGCTTCCAGGGGGCGAACACTGAAGCTTTCTTT.

The chain couples TRBV6-5 to TRBJ2-7, with 8 bases identical to TRBD2. The germline CDR1 and CDR2 sequences are MNHEY and SVGAGI. The CDR3 has 15 residues. After removal of 8 bases from V and 2 bases from J, the junction contained 11 bases not matched to a gene. The CDR3 nucleotides are TGTGCCAGCGGAGTGGTAGCGGGGTTTCCCTACGAGCAGTACTTC. It translates to CASGVVAGFPYEQYF.